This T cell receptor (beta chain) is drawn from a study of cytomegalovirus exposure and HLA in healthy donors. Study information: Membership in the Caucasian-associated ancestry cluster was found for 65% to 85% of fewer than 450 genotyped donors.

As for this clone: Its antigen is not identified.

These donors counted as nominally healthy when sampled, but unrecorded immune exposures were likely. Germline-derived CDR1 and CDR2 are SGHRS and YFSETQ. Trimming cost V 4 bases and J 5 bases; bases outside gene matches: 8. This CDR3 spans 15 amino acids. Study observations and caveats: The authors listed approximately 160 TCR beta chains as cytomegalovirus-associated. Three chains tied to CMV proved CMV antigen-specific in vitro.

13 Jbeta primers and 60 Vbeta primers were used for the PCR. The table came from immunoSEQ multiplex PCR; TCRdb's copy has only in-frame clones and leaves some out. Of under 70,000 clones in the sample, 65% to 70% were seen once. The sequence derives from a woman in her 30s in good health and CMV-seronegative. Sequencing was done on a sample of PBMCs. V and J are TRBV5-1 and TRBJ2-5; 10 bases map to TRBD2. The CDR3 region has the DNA TGCGCCAGCAGCGGGCTAGCGGGGGCCCCCGAGACCCAGTACTTC. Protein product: CASSGLAGAPETQYF.